The rows below give T cell receptor beta chains drawn from one sample of a study of blood T cell repertoires in COVID-19. Measured with immunoSEQ multiplex PCR; TCRdb has only the in-frame clones, and not every one. The profile shows about 150,000 clones, roughly 79% of them singletons. Sequencing input: peripheral blood. The receptors were sampled from a human donor with acute or convalescent COVID-19. The donor label of this sample is uncertain. Each CDR3 is given with its conserved first and last residue. Fields, in order: clone size, D gene, V gene, J gene, CDR3 protein, CDR3 DNA. A D gene is named only where the DNA matches it firmly. Size is omitted from some rows. Given values are once, few, many or a class for expanded clones.

clone size: NA
D gene: NA
V gene: TRBV5-5
J gene: TRBJ1-1
CDR3 protein: CASNSLQGNTEAFF
CDR3 DNA: TGTGCCAGCAACTCGCTCCAGGGGAACACTGAAGCTTTCTTT

clone size: NA
D gene: NA
V gene: TRBV5-8
J gene: TRBJ1-5
CDR3 protein: CASSLAGARGQPQHF
CDR3 DNA: TGTGCCAGCAGCTTGGCTGGGGCAAGGGGTCAGCCCCAGCATTTT

clone size: NA
D gene: TRBD1
V gene: TRBV2
J gene: TRBJ1-4
CDR3 protein: CASTFGQGREKLFF
CDR3 DNA: TGTGCCAGCACCTTCGGACAGGGAAGGGAAAAACTGTTTTTT

clone size: few
D gene: NA
V gene: TRBV30
J gene: TRBJ1-3
CDR3 protein: CAWSPLWASSGNTIYF
CDR3 DNA: TGTGCCTGGAGTCCGCTGTGGGCGAGCTCTGGAAACACCATATATTTT

clone size: NA
D gene: TRBD1
V gene: TRBV14
J gene: TRBJ1-1
CDR3 protein: CASSQEGQGVWNTEAFF
CDR3 DNA: TGTGCCAGCAGCCAAGAAGGACAGGGAGTGTGGAACACTGAAGCTTTCTTT

clone size: NA
D gene: NA
V gene: TRBV7-8
J gene: TRBJ2-3
CDR3 protein: CASSLGEAEPTDTQYF
CDR3 DNA: TGTGCCAGCAGCTTAGGGGAGGCGGAGCCCACAGATACGCAGTATTTT

clone size: NA
D gene: TRBD1
V gene: TRBV7-2
J gene: TRBJ1-2
CDR3 protein: CASRTGNGYTF
CDR3 DNA: TGTGCCAGCAGGACAGGGAATGGCTACACCTTC

clone size: NA
D gene: NA
V gene: TRBV2
J gene: TRBJ1-6
CDR3 protein: CASSEDGGRSSPLHF
CDR3 DNA: TGTGCCAGCAGTGAAGATGGCGGGAGAAGTTCACCCCTCCACTTT

clone size: NA
D gene: TRBD1
V gene: TRBV11-2
J gene: TRBJ1-2
CDR3 protein: CASSETGGNYGYTF
CDR3 DNA: TGTGCCAGCAGCGAAACAGGGGGAAACTATGGCTACACCTTC

clone size: NA
D gene: NA
V gene: TRBV3-1/TRBV3-2
J gene: TRBJ1-4
CDR3 protein: CASSQLGVQGNEKLFF
CDR3 DNA: TGTGCCAGCAGCCAATTAGGAGTACAGGGTAATGAAAAACTGTTTTTT

clone size: NA
D gene: TRBD2
V gene: TRBV5-1
J gene: TRBJ2-1
CDR3 protein: CASSSGGVYNEQFF
CDR3 DNA: TGCGCCAGCAGTTCCGGGGGGGTCTACAATGAGCAGTTCTTC

clone size: NA
D gene: TRBD1
V gene: TRBV24-1
J gene: TRBJ1-5
CDR3 protein: CATSDLQGTQPQHF
CDR3 DNA: TGTGCCACCAGTGATTTACAGGGGACTCAGCCCCAGCATTTT

clone size: NA
D gene: TRBD2
V gene: TRBV28
J gene: TRBJ2-1
CDR3 protein: CASRYLAGEYNEQFF
CDR3 DNA: TGTGCCAGCAGGTACCTAGCGGGGGAGTACAATGAGCAGTTCTTC

clone size: NA
D gene: NA
V gene: TRBV24-1
J gene: TRBJ2-3
CDR3 protein: CATSELGTGDTQYF
CDR3 DNA: TGTGCCACCAGTGAGCTGGGGACTGGGGATACGCAGTATTTT

clone size: NA
D gene: TRBD1
V gene: TRBV6-2/TRBV6-3
J gene: TRBJ1-1
CDR3 protein: CASSYSWTGAFF
CDR3 DNA: TGTGCCAGCAGTTACTCCTGGACAGGGGCTTTCTTT

clone size: NA
D gene: TRBD2
V gene: TRBV3-1/TRBV3-2
J gene: TRBJ2-5
CDR3 protein: CASSPSGEETQYF
CDR3 DNA: TGTGCCAGCAGTCCTAGCGGGGAAGAGACCCAGTACTTC

clone size: NA
D gene: TRBD2
V gene: TRBV9
J gene: TRBJ2-1
CDR3 protein: CASSPSAGVKEQFF
CDR3 DNA: TGTGCCAGCAGCCCTTCGGCGGGGGTAAAGGAGCAGTTCTTC

clone size: NA
D gene: TRBD1
V gene: TRBV7-2
J gene: TRBJ1-2
CDR3 protein: CASSPGTENYGYTF
CDR3 DNA: TGTGCCAGCAGCCCCGGGACAGAAAACTATGGCTACACCTTC

clone size: NA
D gene: TRBD1
V gene: TRBV5-1
J gene: TRBJ2-5
CDR3 protein: CASSAQQGAGETQYF
CDR3 DNA: TGCGCCAGCAGCGCACAACAGGGGGCAGGGGAGACCCAGTACTTC

clone size: NA
D gene: TRBD2
V gene: TRBV6-6
J gene: TRBJ2-5
CDR3 protein: CASQEGLASLGTQYF
CDR3 DNA: TGTGCCAGTCAGGAAGGACTAGCGAGTTTGGGGACCCAGTACTTC

clone size: few
D gene: NA
V gene: TRBV27
J gene: TRBJ2-2
CDR3 protein: CASSLGYGISGELFF
CDR3 DNA: TGTGCCAGCAGTTTAGGATACGGGATATCCGGGGAGCTGTTTTTT

clone size: NA
D gene: NA
V gene: TRBV5-4
J gene: TRBJ2-3
CDR3 protein: CASSISYSERTQYF
CDR3 DNA: TGTGCCAGCAGCATTTCATACTCCGAGAGGACGCAGTATTTT

clone size: NA
D gene: TRBD1
V gene: TRBV19
J gene: TRBJ1-2
CDR3 protein: CASTGTGDGYTF
CDR3 DNA: TGTGCCAGTACTGGGACAGGGGACGGCTACACCTTC

clone size: few
D gene: NA
V gene: TRBV5-6
J gene: TRBJ2-1
CDR3 protein: CASSFRGSFYNEQFF
CDR3 DNA: TGTGCCAGCAGCTTTCGGGGATCATTCTACAATGAGCAGTTCTTC

clone size: NA
D gene: NA
V gene: TRBV7-9
J gene: TRBJ1-4
CDR3 protein: CASSSWTEDGEKLFF
CDR3 DNA: TGTGCCAGCAGCTCCTGGACAGAGGATGGGGAAAAACTGTTTTTT

clone size: once
D gene: TRBD2
V gene: TRBV11-2
J gene: TRBJ2-2
CDR3 protein: CASSPWTSGLGELFF
CDR3 DNA: TGTGCCAGCAGCCCTTGGACTAGCGGCTTGGGGGAGCTGTTTTTT

clone size: NA
D gene: NA
V gene: TRBV20-1
J gene: TRBJ1-1
CDR3 protein: CSAYQIEAFF
CDR3 DNA: TGCAGTGCTTATCAGATTGAAGCTTTCTTT

clone size: NA
D gene: NA
V gene: TRBV7-9
J gene: TRBJ1-4
CDR3 protein: CASSRPTTTNEKLFF
CDR3 DNA: TGTGCCAGCAGCCGCCCGACTACAACTAATGAAAAACTGTTTTTT

clone size: NA
D gene: TRBD1
V gene: TRBV6-5
J gene: TRBJ1-1
CDR3 protein: CASSPGTGANTEAFF
CDR3 DNA: TGTGCCAGCAGTCCGGGGACAGGGGCGAACACTGAAGCTTTCTTT

clone size: NA
D gene: NA
V gene: TRBV9
J gene: TRBJ1-3
CDR3 protein: CASSYNSGNTIYF
CDR3 DNA: TGTGCCAGCAGTTATAACTCTGGAAACACCATATATTTT

clone size: NA
D gene: NA
V gene: TRBV4-1
J gene: TRBJ2-3
CDR3 protein: CASSQEGVPSTDTQYF
CDR3 DNA: TGCGCCAGCAGTCAAGAGGGCGTCCCTAGCACAGATACGCAGTATTTT

clone size: NA
D gene: TRBD2
V gene: TRBV4-1
J gene: TRBJ2-7
CDR3 protein: CASSQDSFTSVYEQYF
CDR3 DNA: TGCGCCAGCAGCCAAGATTCCTTCACTAGCGTCTACGAGCAGTACTTC

clone size: NA
D gene: TRBD1
V gene: TRBV5-8
J gene: TRBJ1-1
CDR3 protein: CASSLARAGGTEAFF
CDR3 DNA: TGTGCCAGCAGCTTGGCCCGGGCAGGGGGCACTGAAGCTTTCTTT

clone size: NA
D gene: TRBD1
V gene: TRBV23-1
J gene: TRBJ1-3
CDR3 protein: CASSGDRGKENTIYF
CDR3 DNA: TGCGCCAGCAGTGGGGACAGGGGAAAGGAAAACACCATATATTTT

clone size: NA
D gene: NA
V gene: TRBV29-1
J gene: TRBJ1-2
CDR3 protein: CSVPLGGDYGYTF
CDR3 DNA: TGCAGCGTTCCCCTGGGGGGAGACTATGGCTACACCTTC

clone size: NA
D gene: NA
V gene: TRBV3-1/TRBV3-2
J gene: TRBJ1-3
CDR3 protein: CASSPLWSSGNTIYF
CDR3 DNA: TGTGCCAGCAGTCCTCTCTGGAGCTCTGGAAACACCATATATTTT

clone size: NA
D gene: NA
V gene: TRBV9
J gene: TRBJ1-1
CDR3 protein: CASSVGDKTEAFF
CDR3 DNA: TGTGCCAGCAGCGTGGGAGACAAGACTGAAGCTTTCTTT

clone size: NA
D gene: TRBD2
V gene: TRBV27
J gene: TRBJ2-3
CDR3 protein: CASSLLAGHRGADTQYF
CDR3 DNA: TGTGCCAGCAGTTTACTAGCGGGCCATAGGGGGGCAGATACGCAGTATTTT

clone size: NA
D gene: NA
V gene: TRBV30
J gene: TRBJ1-2
CDR3 protein: CAWSPGLTNYGYTF
CDR3 DNA: TGTGCCTGGAGTCCGGGACTTACTAACTATGGCTACACCTTC

clone size: NA
D gene: NA
V gene: TRBV14
J gene: TRBJ1-3
CDR3 protein: CASSQAGEGNTIYF
CDR3 DNA: TGTGCCAGCAGCCAAGCGGGGGAAGGAAACACCATATATTTT

clone size: NA
D gene: NA
V gene: TRBV19
J gene: TRBJ1-1
CDR3 protein: CASSIAGYRVRLASTEAFF
CDR3 DNA: TGTGCCAGTAGTATAGCTGGGTACAGGGTCCGCCTCGCGAGCACTGAAGCTTTCTTT

clone size: NA
D gene: NA
V gene: TRBV4-1
J gene: TRBJ1-2
CDR3 protein: CASSQDSRPNTF
CDR3 DNA: TGCGCCAGCAGCCAAGACTCTAGGCCGAACACCTTC

clone size: NA
D gene: NA
V gene: TRBV19
J gene: TRBJ1-1
CDR3 protein: CASSMRPRGNTEAFF
CDR3 DNA: TGTGCCAGTAGTATGCGGCCCCGAGGGAACACTGAAGCTTTCTTT

clone size: NA
D gene: NA
V gene: TRBV19
J gene: TRBJ2-3
CDR3 protein: CASSISHPDTQYF
CDR3 DNA: TGTGCCAGTAGTATCAGTCACCCAGATACGCAGTATTTT

clone size: NA
D gene: TRBD1
V gene: TRBV6-5
J gene: TRBJ1-2
CDR3 protein: CASSSMGQGGRGYTF
CDR3 DNA: TGTGCCAGCAGTTCCATGGGACAGGGGGGAAGGGGCTACACCTTC